A selection of T cell receptor beta chains follows, all from one sample in a study of blood T cell repertoires in COVID-19. Method: immunoSEQ multiplex PCR; TCRdb's copy keeps in-frame clones and lacks some. The sample consists of under 300,000 clones, about 89% of them appearing once. Sequenced sample: peripheral blood. The receptors come from a man aged 50-59 years with acute or convalescent COVID-19. The CDR3 runs from the conserved cysteine through the conserved F or W. The D gene is left open where the match is weak. Size is stated for part of the rows, as once, few or many counts, or as a class when the clone is expanded.

CDR3	DNA	size	V	J	D
CASSLRGTSDEQYF	TGTGCCAGCAGCCTCAGGGGGACAAGCGACGAGCAGTACTTC	.	TRBV7-6	TRBJ2-7	TRBD1
CASSQDGSYEQYF	TGTGCCAGCAGCCAAGATGGCAGCTACGAGCAGTACTTC	.	TRBV3-1/TRBV3-2	TRBJ2-7	.
CASSPRTGSQETQYF	TGTGCCAGCAGCCCCAGGACAGGCAGCCAAGAGACCCAGTACTTC	.	TRBV3-1/TRBV3-2	TRBJ2-5	TRBD1
CAWKSRPGSNTDTQYF	TGTGCCTGGAAGTCCAGACCAGGATCGAACACAGATACGCAGTATTTT	.	TRBV30	TRBJ2-3	.
CASSPVPGQGYGYTF	TGTGCCAGCTCACCCGTCCCGGGACAGGGCTATGGCTACACCTTC	.	TRBV18	TRBJ1-2	TRBD1
CASSRRTSADLNEQFF	TGTGCCAGCAGCCGGAGGACTAGCGCGGACCTAAATGAGCAGTTCTTC	.	TRBV14	TRBJ2-1	TRBD2
CASARSSGNTIYF	TGTGCCAGCGCTAGGTCCTCTGGAAACACCATATATTTT	.	TRBV7-9	TRBJ1-3	.
CASIAQGASYGYTF	TGTGCCAGTATTGCACAGGGGGCAAGCTATGGCTACACCTTC	.	TRBV19	TRBJ1-2	TRBD1
CASIQGKPYHSPLHF	TGCGCCAGCATCCAGGGTAAACCCTACCATTCACCCCTCCACTTT	.	TRBV5-1	TRBJ1-6	.
CASSESGTYYGYTF	TGTGCCAGCAGTGAATCTGGCACCTACTATGGCTACACCTTC	.	TRBV25-1	TRBJ1-2	.
CATSRDRGGQGLAKNIQYF	TGTGCCACCAGCAGAGACCGGGGAGGGCAGGGGCTAGCCAAAAACATTCAGTACTTC	.	TRBV15	TRBJ2-4	.
CASSEKLSGGIDEQFF	TGCGCCAGCAGTGAGAAATTGTCAGGGGGGATCGATGAGCAGTTCTTC	once	TRBV10-1	TRBJ2-1	.
CATSDQTGGSYNEQFF	TGTGCCACCAGTGACCAAACAGGGGGCTCCTACAATGAGCAGTTCTTC	.	TRBV24-1	TRBJ2-1	TRBD1
CSVVLAGVSYNEQFF	TGCAGCGTTGTTCTAGCGGGGGTCTCCTACAATGAGCAGTTCTTC	.	TRBV29-1	TRBJ2-1	TRBD2
CASSYPGGIPLEEQYF	TGTGCCAGCAGTTACCCGGGGGGAATCCCCCTAGAAGAGCAGTACTTC	.	TRBV6-2/TRBV6-3	TRBJ2-7	TRBD2